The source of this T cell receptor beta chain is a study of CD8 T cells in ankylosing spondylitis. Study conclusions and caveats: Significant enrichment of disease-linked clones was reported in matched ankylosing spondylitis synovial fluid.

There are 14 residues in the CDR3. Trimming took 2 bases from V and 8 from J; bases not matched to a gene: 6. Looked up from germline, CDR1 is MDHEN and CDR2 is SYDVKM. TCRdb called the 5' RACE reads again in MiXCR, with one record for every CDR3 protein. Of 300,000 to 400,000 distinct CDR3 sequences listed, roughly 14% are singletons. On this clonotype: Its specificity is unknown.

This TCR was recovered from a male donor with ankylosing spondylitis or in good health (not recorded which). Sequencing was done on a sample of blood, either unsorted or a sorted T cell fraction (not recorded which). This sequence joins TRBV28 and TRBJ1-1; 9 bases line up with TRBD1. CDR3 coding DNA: TGTGCCAGCAGTTTAGGACAGGGGATGTCAGAAGCTTTCTTT. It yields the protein CASSLGQGMSEAFF.